This is a list of T cell receptor beta chains from one sample in a study of blood T cell repertoires in COVID-19. Sequencing was performed with immunoSEQ multiplex PCR; in TCRdb, only in-frame clones are kept and a portion is missing. The sample contains around 200,000 clones, around 82% of which appear only once. Sequencing was done on a sample of peripheral blood. The source is a man over 45 with active or convalescent COVID-19. CDR3s include the opening cysteine and the closing phenylalanine or tryptophan. Fields, in order: V gene, D gene, J gene, clone size, CDR3 protein, CDR3 DNA. A D gene is named only where the DNA matches it firmly. Only part of the rows carry a size: once, few, many, or a class if the clone is expanded.

v_gene: TRBV5-1; d_gene: .; j_gene: TRBJ1-4; abundance: .; CDR3aa: CASRSGGTNEKLFF; CDR3nt: TGCGCCAGCAGATCTGGAGGAACTAATGAAAAACTGTTTTTT
v_gene: TRBV11-3; d_gene: .; j_gene: TRBJ2-3; abundance: few; CDR3aa: CASSYRGSDTQYF; CDR3nt: TGTGCCAGCAGCTACCGCGGGTCAGATACGCAGTATTTT
v_gene: TRBV11-2; d_gene: TRBD1; j_gene: TRBJ1-4; abundance: .; CDR3aa: CASSLSLAGGEKLFF; CDR3nt: TGTGCCAGCAGCTTAAGCCTTGCAGGGGGCGAAAAACTGTTTTTT
v_gene: TRBV11-2; d_gene: .; j_gene: TRBJ1-4; abundance: .; CDR3aa: CASSPGRGGRATNEKLFF; CDR3nt: TGTGCCAGCAGCCCGGGACGAGGGGGTCGTGCAACTAATGAAAAACTGTTTTTT
v_gene: TRBV7-6; d_gene: .; j_gene: TRBJ2-7; abundance: .; CDR3aa: CASSLNAAAEQYF; CDR3nt: TGTGCCAGCAGCTTAAATGCAGCGGCCGAGCAGTACTTC
v_gene: TRBV5-1; d_gene: TRBD2; j_gene: TRBJ2-7; abundance: .; CDR3aa: CASSLVGPSGTSYEQYF; CDR3nt: TGCGCCAGCAGCTTGGTGGGTCCTAGCGGAACATCCTACGAGCAGTACTTC
v_gene: TRBV27; d_gene: .; j_gene: TRBJ2-7; abundance: once; CDR3aa: CASSLGQGGYEQYF; CDR3nt: TGTGCCAGCAGTTTGGGTCAGGGTGGGTACGAGCAGTACTTC
v_gene: TRBV15; d_gene: .; j_gene: TRBJ2-6; abundance: .; CDR3aa: CATSREVGAGANVLTF; CDR3nt: TGTGCCACCAGCAGAGAAGTAGGGGCTGGGGCCAACGTCCTGACTTTC
v_gene: TRBV18; d_gene: .; j_gene: TRBJ1-6; abundance: few; CDR3aa: CASSPEGHSPLHF; CDR3nt: TGTGCCAGCTCACCGGAGGGGCATTCACCCCTCCACTTT
v_gene: TRBV19; d_gene: TRBD1; j_gene: TRBJ2-1; abundance: .; CDR3aa: CASSEGAISYNEQFF; CDR3nt: TGTGCCAGTAGTGAGGGGGCAATCTCATACAATGAGCAGTTCTTC
v_gene: TRBV5-8; d_gene: .; j_gene: TRBJ2-4; abundance: .; CDR3aa: CASSVRGAKNIQYF; CDR3nt: TGTGCCAGCAGCGTCAGGGGAGCCAAAAACATTCAGTACTTC
v_gene: TRBV7-3; d_gene: .; j_gene: TRBJ2-1; abundance: .; CDR3aa: CASSLSSLYEQFF; CDR3nt: TGTGCCAGCAGCTTATCCTCCCTCTATGAGCAGTTCTTC
v_gene: TRBV19; d_gene: .; j_gene: TRBJ2-7; abundance: once; CDR3aa: CASSIVAGGYEQYF; CDR3nt: TGTGCCAGTAGTATAGTGGCAGGAGGCTACGAGCAGTACTTC
v_gene: TRBV6-6; d_gene: TRBD1; j_gene: TRBJ1-4; abundance: .; CDR3aa: CASRWDSSTNEKLFF; CDR3nt: TGTGCCAGCAGATGGGACAGCTCAACTAATGAAAAACTGTTTTTT
v_gene: TRBV9; d_gene: TRBD1; j_gene: TRBJ2-1; abundance: .; CDR3aa: CASSVAGTGAYNEQFF; CDR3nt: TGTGCCAGCAGCGTAGCCGGGACAGGGGCCTACAATGAGCAGTTCTTC
v_gene: TRBV28; d_gene: TRBD1; j_gene: TRBJ2-1; abundance: .; CDR3aa: CASSPKIGQDFYNEQFF; CDR3nt: TGTGCCAGCAGTCCCAAGATAGGACAGGATTTCTACAATGAGCAGTTCTTC
v_gene: TRBV3-1/TRBV3-2; d_gene: TRBD1; j_gene: TRBJ1-1; abundance: .; CDR3aa: CASSRGQGALEAFF; CDR3nt: TGTGCCAGCAGCAGGGGACAGGGGGCGTTGGAAGCTTTCTTT
v_gene: TRBV9; d_gene: .; j_gene: TRBJ2-1; abundance: .; CDR3aa: CASSVVGTSEQFF; CDR3nt: TGTGCCAGCAGCGTAGTCGGTACCTCTGAGCAGTTCTTC
v_gene: TRBV2; d_gene: .; j_gene: TRBJ1-3; abundance: .; CDR3aa: CASSLSSGNTIYF; CDR3nt: TGTGCCAGCTCCTTGAGCTCTGGAAACACCATATATTTT
v_gene: TRBV28; d_gene: .; j_gene: TRBJ1-2; abundance: .; CDR3aa: CASSTLNTGYYGYTF; CDR3nt: TGTGCCAGCAGCACCCTCAATACAGGATACTATGGCTACACCTTC
v_gene: TRBV7-2; d_gene: TRBD2; j_gene: TRBJ2-5; abundance: .; CDR3aa: CASSLGLAGGPGQETQYF; CDR3nt: TGTGCCAGCAGCTTAGGACTAGCGGGGGGGCCGGGCCAAGAGACCCAGTACTTC
v_gene: TRBV12-3/TRBV12-4; d_gene: .; j_gene: TRBJ2-7; abundance: .; CDR3aa: CASRWTVDYEQYF; CDR3nt: TGTGCCAGCAGATGGACAGTAGACTACGAGCAGTACTTC
v_gene: TRBV19; d_gene: .; j_gene: TRBJ2-2; abundance: .; CDR3aa: CASSQQKNTGELFF; CDR3nt: TGTGCCAGTAGCCAACAGAAAAACACCGGGGAGCTGTTTTTT
v_gene: TRBV9; d_gene: .; j_gene: TRBJ1-4; abundance: .; CDR3aa: CASSVAPVATNEKLFF; CDR3nt: TGTGCCAGCAGCGTAGCACCGGTAGCAACTAATGAAAAACTGTTTTTT
v_gene: TRBV5-6; d_gene: .; j_gene: TRBJ2-3; abundance: .; CDR3aa: CASSGAVSSTDTQYF; CDR3nt: TGTGCCAGCAGCGGGGCTGTCAGTAGCACAGATACGCAGTATTTT
v_gene: TRBV6-5; d_gene: TRBD1; j_gene: TRBJ1-2; abundance: .; CDR3aa: CANETGVTYGYTF; CDR3nt: TGTGCCAACGAGACAGGGGTGACTTATGGCTACACCTTC
v_gene: TRBV27; d_gene: .; j_gene: TRBJ1-2; abundance: .; CDR3aa: CASRGTSNYGYTF; CDR3nt: TGTGCCAGCAGAGGGACATCTAACTATGGCTACACCTTC
v_gene: TRBV6-5; d_gene: TRBD1; j_gene: TRBJ1-1; abundance: .; CDR3aa: CASRGTGRNTEAFF; CDR3nt: TGTGCCAGCAGGGGGACAGGACGGAACACTGAAGCTTTCTTT
v_gene: TRBV4-3; d_gene: .; j_gene: TRBJ2-1; abundance: .; CDR3aa: CASSQTGAGGHHNEQFF; CDR3nt: TGCGCCAGCAGCCAGACGGGTGCCGGGGGGCACCACAATGAGCAGTTCTTC
v_gene: TRBV11-2; d_gene: TRBD1; j_gene: TRBJ2-5; abundance: .; CDR3aa: CASSYRTGVGGETQYF; CDR3nt: TGTGCCAGCAGCTACCGGACAGGGGTAGGAGGTGAGACCCAGTACTTC
v_gene: TRBV5-1; d_gene: .; j_gene: TRBJ2-1; abundance: few; CDR3aa: CASSLNSGRNEQFF; CDR3nt: TGCGCCAGCAGCTTAAACTCAGGGAGGAATGAGCAGTTCTTC
v_gene: TRBV10-2; d_gene: TRBD1; j_gene: TRBJ1-3; abundance: .; CDR3aa: CASIDRGGNTIYF; CDR3nt: TGCGCCAGCATCGACAGGGGTGGAAACACCATATATTTT
v_gene: TRBV5-6; d_gene: .; j_gene: TRBJ1-1; abundance: .; CDR3aa: CASSSRVIAEAFF; CDR3nt: TGTGCCAGCAGCTCCAGGGTTATCGCTGAAGCTTTCTTT
v_gene: TRBV24-1; d_gene: TRBD2; j_gene: TRBJ2-7; abundance: .; CDR3aa: CATSDSTSGSYEQYF; CDR3nt: TGTGCCACCAGTGATTCGACTAGCGGGAGCTACGAGCAGTACTTC
v_gene: TRBV27; d_gene: TRBD2; j_gene: TRBJ2-7; abundance: .; CDR3aa: CASSPRVAAGEQYF; CDR3nt: TGTGCCAGCAGTCCCCGGGTCGCAGCGGGAGAGCAGTACTTC
v_gene: TRBV30; d_gene: TRBD1; j_gene: TRBJ2-1; abundance: .; CDR3aa: CAWSVQGGQGAYNEQFF; CDR3nt: TGTGCCTGGAGTGTACAGGGAGGACAGGGAGCCTACAATGAGCAGTTCTTC
v_gene: TRBV4-1; d_gene: .; j_gene: TRBJ2-3; abundance: .; CDR3aa: CASSQDLRSPDTQYF; CDR3nt: TGCGCCAGCAGCCAAGATCTGAGAAGCCCAGATACGCAGTATTTT
v_gene: TRBV6-6; d_gene: TRBD1; j_gene: TRBJ2-3; abundance: once; CDR3aa: CASSPTGDRADTQYF; CDR3nt: TGTGCCAGCAGTCCGACAGGGGACCGTGCAGATACGCAGTATTTT
v_gene: TRBV5-1; d_gene: TRBD2; j_gene: TRBJ2-7; abundance: .; CDR3aa: CASSWRAGDTKQYF; CDR3nt: TGCGCCAGCAGCTGGAGAGCGGGAGACACCAAGCAGTACTTC
v_gene: TRBV28; d_gene: TRBD1; j_gene: TRBJ2-7; abundance: .; CDR3aa: CASSFARQGGIYEQYF; CDR3nt: TGTGCCAGCAGTTTTGCCCGACAGGGGGGGATCTACGAGCAGTACTTC
v_gene: TRBV5-4; d_gene: .; j_gene: TRBJ2-3; abundance: .; CDR3aa: CASSMDSNTQYF; CDR3nt: TGTGCCAGCAGTATGGACTCAAATACGCAGTATTTT
v_gene: TRBV2; d_gene: .; j_gene: TRBJ1-3; abundance: .; CDR3aa: CASSRDFLAGNTIYF; CDR3nt: TGTGCCAGCAGTCGGGACTTTTTGGCTGGAAACACCATATATTTT
v_gene: TRBV2; d_gene: .; j_gene: TRBJ1-2; abundance: many; CDR3aa: CASTRDIYGYTF; CDR3nt: TGTGCCAGCACCCGGGACATCTATGGCTACACCTTC
v_gene: TRBV19; d_gene: .; j_gene: TRBJ2-1; abundance: once; CDR3aa: CASTRDQVYNEQFF; CDR3nt: TGTGCCAGCACCCGAGATCAAGTGTACAATGAGCAGTTCTTC
v_gene: TRBV4-3; d_gene: .; j_gene: TRBJ2-5; abundance: .; CDR3aa: CASSQDMRVGTQYF; CDR3nt: TGCGCCAGCAGCCAAGATATGAGGGTTGGGACCCAGTACTTC
v_gene: TRBV30; d_gene: TRBD1; j_gene: TRBJ1-1; abundance: .; CDR3aa: CAWTPKGALNTEAFF; CDR3nt: TGTGCCTGGACCCCGAAGGGGGCCTTGAACACTGAAGCTTTCTTT
v_gene: TRBV10-3; d_gene: .; j_gene: TRBJ1-2; abundance: few; CDR3aa: CAINGHQEYGYTF; CDR3nt: TGTGCCATCAACGGACACCAGGAGTATGGCTACACCTTC
v_gene: TRBV7-2; d_gene: .; j_gene: TRBJ1-6; abundance: few; CDR3aa: CASSLASVSPLHF; CDR3nt: TGTGCCAGCAGCTTAGCGTCGGTTTCACCCCTCCACTTT
v_gene: TRBV3-1/TRBV3-2; d_gene: .; j_gene: TRBJ1-2; abundance: .; CDR3aa: CASSIQAGGYTF; CDR3nt: TGTGCCAGCAGTATACAGGCCGGTGGCTACACCTTC
v_gene: TRBV6-6; d_gene: TRBD2; j_gene: TRBJ2-7; abundance: few; CDR3aa: CASGAGTTAYEQYF; CDR3nt: TGTGCCAGCGGAGCCGGGACTACGGCCTACGAGCAGTACTTC
v_gene: TRBV5-1; d_gene: .; j_gene: TRBJ1-1; abundance: once; CDR3aa: CASSPPNTIGGTEAFF; CDR3nt: TGCGCCAGCAGCCCGCCGAACACTATCGGAGGCACTGAAGCTTTCTTT
v_gene: TRBV19; d_gene: .; j_gene: TRBJ2-7; abundance: .; CDR3aa: CASSQDSPLGEQYF; CDR3nt: TGTGCCAGTAGTCAGGACTCTCCTTTAGGGGAGCAGTACTTC
v_gene: TRBV23-1; d_gene: .; j_gene: TRBJ1-5; abundance: once; CDR3aa: CASSQSPRDNQPQHF; CDR3nt: TGCGCCAGCAGTCAATCTCCCAGGGACAATCAGCCCCAGCATTTT
v_gene: TRBV28; d_gene: .; j_gene: TRBJ1-6; abundance: .; CDR3aa: CASSLVGGARGSPLHF; CDR3nt: TGTGCCAGCAGTTTAGTTGGCGGGGCCAGAGGATCACCCCTCCACTTT